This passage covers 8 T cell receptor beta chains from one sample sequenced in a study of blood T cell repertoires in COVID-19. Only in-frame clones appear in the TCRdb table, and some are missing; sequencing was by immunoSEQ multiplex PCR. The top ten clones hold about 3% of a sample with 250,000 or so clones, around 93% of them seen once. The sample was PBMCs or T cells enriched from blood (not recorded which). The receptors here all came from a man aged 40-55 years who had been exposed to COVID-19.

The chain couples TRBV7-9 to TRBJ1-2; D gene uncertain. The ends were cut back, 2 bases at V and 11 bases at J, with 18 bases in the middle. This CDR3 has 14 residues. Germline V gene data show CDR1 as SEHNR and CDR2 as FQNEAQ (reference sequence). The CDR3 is CASSLIVSRVQYTF. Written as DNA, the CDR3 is TGTGCCAGCAGCTTAATTGTATCGAGGGTACAATACACCTTC.

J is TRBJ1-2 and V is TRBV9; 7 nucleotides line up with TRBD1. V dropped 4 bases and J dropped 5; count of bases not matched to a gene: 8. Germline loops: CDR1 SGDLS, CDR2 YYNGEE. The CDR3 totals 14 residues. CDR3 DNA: TGTGCCAGCAGCTTAGGGGGCACAGGATATGGCTACACCTTC. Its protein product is CASSLGGTGYGYTF.

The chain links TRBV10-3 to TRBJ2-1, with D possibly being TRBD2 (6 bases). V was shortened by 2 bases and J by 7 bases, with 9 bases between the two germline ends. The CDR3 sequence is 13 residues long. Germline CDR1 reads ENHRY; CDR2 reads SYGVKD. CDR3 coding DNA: TGTGCCATCAGTGAGCGGGAGATAAATGAGCAGTTCTTC. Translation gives CAISEREINEQFF.

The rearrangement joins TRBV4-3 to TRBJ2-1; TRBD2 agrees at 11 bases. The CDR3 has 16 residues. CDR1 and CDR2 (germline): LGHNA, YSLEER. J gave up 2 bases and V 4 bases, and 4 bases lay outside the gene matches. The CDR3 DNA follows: TGCGCCAGCAGCCCGACGGGACTAGCGGCCTACAATGAGCAGTTCTTC. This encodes CASSPTGLAAYNEQFF.

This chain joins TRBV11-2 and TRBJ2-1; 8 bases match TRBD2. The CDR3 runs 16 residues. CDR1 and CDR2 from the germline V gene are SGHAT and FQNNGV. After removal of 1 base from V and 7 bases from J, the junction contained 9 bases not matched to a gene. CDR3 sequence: CASSLGYSGRQNEQFF. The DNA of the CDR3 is TGTGCCAGCAGCTTAGGGTACAGCGGGAGACAGAATGAGCAGTTCTTC.

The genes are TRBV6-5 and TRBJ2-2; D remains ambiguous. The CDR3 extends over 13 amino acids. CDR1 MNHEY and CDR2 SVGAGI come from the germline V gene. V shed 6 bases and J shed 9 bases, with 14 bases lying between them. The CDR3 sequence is CASSRRGSRELFF. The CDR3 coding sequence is TGTGCCAGCAGCAGAAGAGGCTCCCGGGAGCTGTTTTTT.

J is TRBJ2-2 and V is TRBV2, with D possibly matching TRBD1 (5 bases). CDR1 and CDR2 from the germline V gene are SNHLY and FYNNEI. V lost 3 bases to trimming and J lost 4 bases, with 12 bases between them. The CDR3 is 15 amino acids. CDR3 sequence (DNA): TGTGCCAGCAGTGACCAGGGCCTGGTCACCGGGGAGCTGTTTTTT. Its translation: CASSDQGLVTGELFF.

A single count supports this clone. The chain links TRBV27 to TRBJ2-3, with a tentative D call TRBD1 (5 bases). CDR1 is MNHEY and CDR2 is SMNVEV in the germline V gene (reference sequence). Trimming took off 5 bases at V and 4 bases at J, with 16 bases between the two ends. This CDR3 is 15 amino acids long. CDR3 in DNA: TGTGCCAGCAGTCCCCACCCCGACAGTCCAGATACGCAGTATTTT. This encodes CASSPHPDSPDTQYF.